Shown below are 20 T cell receptor beta chains from a single sample sequenced in a study of blood T cell repertoires in COVID-19. Method: immunoSEQ multiplex PCR; TCRdb's copy keeps in-frame clones and lacks some. This sample has about 230,000 clones, with over 75% found just once. Material for sequencing was PBMCs or T cells enriched from blood (not recorded which). The receptors were gathered from a man aged 18 to 29 who had recovered from COVID-19.

The chain uses TRBV30 and TRBJ2-3; 9 bases align to TRBD2. The CDR3 totals 16 residues. Germline CDR1 and CDR2: GTSNPN and SVGIG (reference sequence). The V segment lost 0 bases and the J segment 2 bases; nucleotides outside the gene matches: 6. DNA for the CDR3: TGTGCCTGGAGTGTTGGGCTAGCGGGATACACAGATACGCAGTATTTT. Translated, it gives CAWSVGLAGYTDTQYF.

V is TRBV15 and J is TRBJ2-5; D is unresolved. CDR3 length equals 14 residues. CDR1 is LNHNV, CDR2 YYDKDF, per germline (reference sequence). V dropped 4 bases and J dropped 5 bases, with 14 bases sitting between them. The CDR3 reads CATSTDKRPETQYF. The CDR3 DNA is TGTGCCACCAGCACCGACAAACGACCGGAGACCCAGTACTTC. Full variable domain (missing parts from reference TRBV15 and TRBJ2-5): DAMVIQNPRYQVTQFGKPVTLSCSQTLNHNVMYWYQQKSSQAPKLLFHYYDKDFNNEADTPDNFQSRRPNTSFCFLDIRSPGLGDTAMYLCATSTDKRPETQYFGPGTRLLVL.

This chain joins TRBV18 and TRBJ2-7; possibly TRBD1 for D (6 bases). This CDR3 comprises 15 residues. The V end lost 2 bases, the J end lost 5 bases, and 16 bases lay between the germline ends. Germline loops: CDR1 KGHSH, CDR2 LQKENI. Here the CDR3 DNA reads TGTGCCAGCTCACCAATACAGGGCCTTTCGAACGAGCAGTACTTC. Encoded protein: CASSPIQGLSNEQYF.

V usage is TRBV28 and J usage is TRBJ1-5; D is uncertain. Germline CDR1 reads MDHEN; CDR2 reads SYDVKM. This CDR3 comprises 14 residues. Trimming removed 3 bases at V and 1 base at J, with 7 bases between. As DNA, the CDR3 is TGTGCCAGCAGTTTGGGCAGGAGCAATCAGCCCCAGCATTTT. This codes for CASSLGRSNQPQHF. The variable domain in full, completed from reference TRBV28 and TRBJ1-5, reads DVKVTQSSRYLVKRTGEKVFLECVQDMDHENMFWYRQDPGLGLRLIYFSYDVKMKEKGDIPEGYSVSREKKERFSLILESASTNQTSMYLCASSLGRSNQPQHFGDGTRLSIL.

The V and J genes are TRBV7-9 and TRBJ1-1, with 7 bases that match TRBD1. The V gene end was trimmed by 6 bases and the J gene end by 5 bases; junction bases not matched to a gene: 12. The CDR3 loop spans 15 amino acids. The germline V gene encodes CDR1 SEHNR and CDR2 FQNEAQ (reference sequence). CDR3 region: CASSSVEGARTEAFF. The CDR3 bases are TGTGCCAGCAGTTCAGTGGAGGGGGCGCGAACTGAAGCTTTCTTT. The full variable domain, with the rest looked up from reference TRBV7-9 and TRBJ1-1, is DTGVSQNPRHKITKRGQNVTFRCDPISEHNRLYWYRQTLGQGPEFLTYFQNEAQLEKSRLLSDRFSAERPKGSFSTLEIQRTEQGDSAMYLCASSSVEGARTEAFFGQGTRLTVV.

The genes are TRBV6-5 and TRBJ1-5, with D tentatively TRBD1 (6 bases). This CDR3 region has 14 residues. Trimming removed 5 bases from V and 6 bases from J, with 14 bases in between. CDR1 is MNHEY and CDR2 is SVGAGI in the germline V gene. The chain's CDR3 is CASSNREGSQPQHF. The CDR3 bases are TGTGCCAGCAGTAACAGGGAGGGCAGTCAGCCCCAGCATTTT.

The rearrangement joins TRBV2 to TRBJ2-1; TRBD2 matches at 10 bases. V trimming: 1 base; J trimming: 8 bases; junction bases outside the gene matches: 8. Germline lookup yields CDR1 SNHLY and CDR2 FYNNEI. The CDR3 consists of 16 residues. CDR3 bases: TGTGCCAGCAGTGAAGAGCTAGCGGGGGCGTACGATGAGCAGTTCTTC. It encodes CASSEELAGAYDEQFF.

The chain has TRBV5-1 and TRBJ2-2; maybe TRBD1 (5 bases). V shed 0 bases and J shed 5 bases, with 8 bases lying between them. CDR3 length: 14 residues. Germline CDR1 and CDR2: SGHRS and YFSETQ. In DNA form, the CDR3 reads TGCGCCAGCAGCTTGGCCAGGGTTACCGGGGAGCTGTTTTTT. Encoded protein: CASSLARVTGELFF.

The CDR3 region is CASSPPGQGGIGGYTF. CDR3 in DNA: TGTGCCAGCTCACCACCGGGACAGGGAGGAATTGGGGGCTACACCTTC. The chain carries TRBV18 and TRBJ1-2; 9 bases line up with TRBD1. The CDR3 is made up of 16 amino acids. Trimming removed 0 bases from V and 8 bases from J; junction bases left unmatched: 10. Germline CDR1 reads KGHSH; CDR2 reads LQKENI. The complete variable domain, with remaining parts taken from reference TRBV18 and TRBJ1-2, reads NAGVMQNPRHLVRRRGQEARLRCSPMKGHSHVYWYRQLPEEGLKFMVYLQKENIIDESGMPKERFSAEFPKEGPSILRIQQVVRGDSAAYFCASSPPGQGGIGGYTFGSGTRLTVV.

The chain couples TRBV11-2 to TRBJ1-6; the D gene is possibly TRBD1 (6 bases). Germline V gives CDR1 SGHAT, CDR2 FQNNGV. V was pared by 0 bases and J by 11 bases, with 17 bases between. The length of the CDR3 is 16 residues. The CDR3 region has the DNA TGTGCCAGCAGCTTAGATAGGACGAACAGGGCGCCACCCCTCCACTTT. Amino acids: CASSLDRTNRAPPLHF. Combining the CDR3 with reference TRBV11-2 and TRBJ1-6 gives the whole variable domain EAGVAQSPRYKIIEKRQSVAFWCNPISGHATLYWYQQILGQGPKLLIQFQNNGVVDDSQLPKDRFSAERLKGVDSTLKIQPAKLEDSAVYLCASSLDRTNRAPPLHFGNGTRLTVT.

This chain uses TRBV5-1 with TRBJ2-1, with 12 bases that match TRBD2. The germline gives CDR1 SGHRS, CDR2 YFSETQ. The CDR3 length is 15 residues. V dropped 1 base and J dropped 7; count of bases not matched to a gene: 3. This chain's CDR3 is CASSLLAGGLNEQFF. The CDR3, as DNA: TGCGCCAGCAGCTTGCTAGCGGGGGGGCTGAATGAGCAGTTCTTC.

This chain links TRBV7-2 with TRBJ2-3; 11 bases map to TRBD2. With V trimmed by 3 bases and J by 2 bases, 4 bases remained unmatched. Germline V gene data show CDR1 as SGHTA and CDR2 as FQGNSA. CDR3 length: 16 amino acids. The CDR3 reads CASSLTSGVITDTQYF. Here the CDR3 DNA reads TGTGCCAGCAGCTTGACTAGCGGGGTTATCACAGATACGCAGTATTTT.

The chain is built from TRBV7-2 and TRBJ1-4; 8 bases line up with TRBD1. Germline-derived CDR1 and CDR2 are SGHTA and FQGNSA. Germline trimming cut 6 bases from V and 6 bases from J; bases unmatched to any gene: 3. The CDR3 is 13 amino acids. CDR3 residues: CASRQGADEKLFF. The CDR3 DNA reads TGTGCCAGCAGGCAGGGGGCGGATGAAAAACTGTTTTTT.

The chain recombines TRBV2 with TRBJ2-1, with D maybe TRBD2 (5 bases). CDR1 SNHLY and CDR2 FYNNEI come from the germline V gene. There are 15 residues in the CDR3. The V end lost 3 bases, the J end lost 15 bases, and 24 bases lay between the germline ends. In nucleotides, the CDR3 is TGTGCCAGCAGTGATCTCCTGGGAGACTATCCAAACGGGTTCTTC. It codes for CASSDLLGDYPNGFF.

The gene calls are TRBV19 and TRBJ2-5; 7 bases agree with TRBD1. Germline CDR1 and CDR2: LNHDA and SQIVND (reference sequence). V trimming: 6 bases; J trimming: 5 bases; junction bases outside the gene matches: 6. CDR3 length: 13 residues. This CDR3 reads CASSRQGVETQYF. CDR3 bases: TGTGCCAGTAGCCGACAGGGTGTGGAGACCCAGTACTTC.

The V call is TRBV7-6, the J call TRBJ1-1; 10 nucleotides match TRBD1. V shed 5 bases, J shed 4 bases, and the junction held 4 bases outside the gene matches. This CDR3 comprises 14 residues. Germline V gives CDR1 SGHVS, CDR2 FNYEAQ. The CDR3: CASSAGQGSTEAFF. Here the CDR3 DNA reads TGTGCCAGCAGCGCGGGACAGGGGTCCACTGAAGCTTTCTTT.

This clone was counted between two and nine times. The rearrangement links TRBV6-6 to TRBJ2-3; D gene unclear. Germline V gene sequence: CDR1 MNHNY, CDR2 SVGAGI (reference sequence). The CDR3 loop spans 8 amino acids. Trimming stripped 9 bases from V and 14 bases from J, with 9 bases between. For the CDR3, the DNA is TGTGCCAGATCTTATCGGTATTTT. This sequence encodes CARSYRYF.

The sample holds a few counts of this clone. This chain connects TRBV12-5 to TRBJ1-1; no reliable D call. V lost 7 bases, J lost 4 bases, and 7 bases lay in between. The CDR3 is made up of 11 amino acids. Germline CDR1 and CDR2: LGHNT and FRNRAP. CDR3 protein: CASVEATEAFF. In nucleotides, the CDR3 is TGTGCTAGTGTAGAGGCCACTGAAGCTTTCTTT.

The gene calls are TRBV27 and TRBJ2-3; 7 bases line up with TRBD1. CDR1 is MNHEY, CDR2 SMNVEV, per germline (reference sequence). The CDR3 runs 15 residues. V was clipped by 0 bases and J by 4 bases; unmatched bases: 4. The CDR3 region is CASSLSRQGPDTQYF. Written as DNA, the CDR3 is TGTGCCAGCAGTTTATCAAGACAGGGCCCAGATACGCAGTATTTT.

The rearrangement joins TRBV12-3 or TRBV12-4 to TRBJ1-1; D is ambiguous. V shed 4 bases and J shed 2 bases, with 8 bases lying between them. The CDR3 has 13 amino acids. The CDR3 DNA sequence: TGTGCCAGCAGTTACACAGAAAACACTGAAGCTTTCTTT. Protein product: CASSYTENTEAFF.